This T cell receptor (beta chain) came from a study of T cells expressing NK-cell markers. Turning to the study itself: Sorted T-cell subsets CD3+CD56+NKG2C+, CD3+CD56+NKG2C- and CD3+CD56-NKG2C+ were TCR beta-sequenced. HCMV seropositivity marked seven of the eight sequenced donors; one was seronegative. Overall study findings and caveats: A few donors likewise had their CD3+CD56-NKG2C+ fraction led by these clonotypes.

Germline CDR1 and CDR2: SGHAT and FQNNGV. The CDR3 is 12 amino acids. TCR beta cDNA was generated via 5'RACE template switching incorporating UMIs. For each CDR3 protein, TCRdb gives one entry from its re-call of the 5' RACE reads, without DNA. This listing includes around 550,000 distinct CDR3 sequences. Notes on this clonotype: Its antigen is unknown.

Sequenced: blood T cells: a sorted CD56 or NKG2C T cell subset, CD4+ or CD8+ T cells, or bulk PBMC T cells (not recorded which). The receptor was isolated from a man younger than 35 in good health. V usage is TRBV11-2 and J usage is TRBJ2-4. Here the CDR3 reads CASSLGGNIQYF.